The 10 T cell receptor beta chains below were found in one sample sequenced in a study of CD8 T cells in ankylosing spondylitis. One entry per CDR3 protein results from TCRdb running MiXCR on the 5' RACE reads. The sample lists 350,000 or so distinct CDR3 sequences, roughly 11% occurring once. The sequencing input was blood, either unsorted or a sorted T cell fraction (not recorded which). The receptors here all came from a female donor with ankylosing spondylitis or in good health (not recorded which).

This clonotype showed up just a few times. V usage is TRBV20-1 and J usage is TRBJ2-7; no clear D. V lost 0 bases to trimming and J lost 4 bases, with 19 bases between them. CDR1 is DFQATT, CDR2 SNEGSKA, per germline (reference sequence). This CDR3 contains 16 residues. CDR3 residues: CSARDLTNAVGYEQYF. CDR3 nucleotides: TGCAGTGCTAGAGACCTCACAAACGCCGTAGGATACGAGCAGTACTTC.

The sample holds many counts of this clonotype. The chain recombines TRBV5-5 with TRBJ2-3, with a weak D call TRBD2 (5 bases). This CDR3 contains 15 residues. CDR1 SGHKS and CDR2 YYEKEE come from the germline V gene (reference sequence). V was trimmed by 4 bases and J by 2 bases, leaving 14 bases between them. CDR3 bases: TGTGCCAGCAGCCCTCGAGGGCTACTCACAGATACGCAGTATTTT. It is translated as CASSPRGLLTDTQYF.

Note on this clonotype: The junction differs from germline at one of its ends, possibly a read error. V gene TRBV20-1 combines with J gene TRBJ2-3, with 7 bases aligning to TRBD1. CDR3 length: 13 amino acids. Germline V CDR1 and CDR2: DFQATT, SNEGSKA (reference sequence). The CDR3 bases are TGCAGTGCGCTAGACAGGGCCACATATACGCAGTATTTT. Amino acid sequence: CSALDRATYTQYF.

This clonotype was detected many times. This chain links TRBV20-1 with TRBJ2-3; 11 bases agree with TRBD1. The CDR3 has 17 residues. V gave up 0 bases and J gave up 2 bases; unmatched junction bases: 7. Germline CDR1 and CDR2: DFQATT and SNEGSKA (reference sequence). The CDR3, as DNA: TGCAGTGCTAGAGATCAACGGACAGGGGGCACCACAGATACGCAGTATTTT. This encodes CSARDQRTGGTTDTQYF.

The rearrangement uses TRBV6-1 and TRBJ1-6; the match to TRBD1 covers 7 bases. V dropped 2 bases and J dropped 7; count of bases not matched to a gene: 5. From germline, CDR1 is MNHNS and CDR2 SASEGT. This CDR3 contains 15 residues. The chain's CDR3 is CASSENPGGNSPLHF. The CDR3 nucleotides are TGTGCCAGCAGTGAAAACCCAGGGGGGAATTCACCCCTCCACTTT.

This clonotype was observed at least ten times. V usage is TRBV12-3 or TRBV12-4 and J usage is TRBJ2-1; the D call may be TRBD1 or TRBD2 (5 bases each). The V end lost 6 bases, the J end lost 13 bases, and 19 bases lay between the germline ends. The CDR3 is made up of 13 amino acids. CDR3 sequence: CASRLHAGTGQFF. The CDR3 bases are TGTGCCAGCAGGTTACACGCCGGGACGGGACAGTTCTTC.

The chain combines TRBV21-1 with TRBJ1-2; TRBD1 is the table's D call and was not checked against the DNA. TRBV21-1 is a pseudogene segment. The CDR3 spans 16 residues. CDR3 DNA: TGTGCCAGCAGCAAGGGGGCACCTATTATTAACTATGGCTACACCTTC. Protein sequence: CASSKGAPIINYGYTF.

This clonotype has a handful of counts. The chain links TRBV5-1 to TRBJ2-1, with D possibly being TRBD2 (6 bases). Trimming took off 1 base at V and 5 bases at J, with 10 bases between the two ends. Germline V gene lookup returns CDR1 SGHRS and CDR2 YFSETQ. This CDR3 spans 14 amino acids. The CDR3 protein is CASSLRTMNNEQFF. Written as DNA, the CDR3 is TGCGCCAGCAGCTTGAGGACTATGAACAATGAGCAGTTCTTC.

This clonotype was counted only a few times. The J gene is TRBJ1-4, the V gene TRBV16, with D maybe TRBD1 (6 bases). Germline CDR1 reads KGHSY; CDR2 reads FQNENV. CDR3 size: 14 residues. Trimming stripped 2 bases from V and 6 bases from J, with 10 bases between. The CDR3 loop is CASSQGGADEKLFF. In nucleotides, the CDR3 is TGTGCCAGCAGCCAAGGGGGCGCAGATGAAAAACTGTTTTTT.

This clonotype was detected ten times or more. V usage is TRBV20-1 and J usage is TRBJ2-7; D tentatively fits TRBD1 or TRBD2 (5 bases each). V lost 6 bases and J 9 bases, leaving 15 bases between the germline ends. Germline CDR1 reads DFQATT; CDR2 reads SNEGSKA (reference sequence). The CDR3 runs to 11 residues. CDR3 sequence (DNA): TGCAGTGCCTCAAACCGGGACGTGCAGTACTTC. This gives the protein CSASNRDVQYF.